One sample yielded the 22 T cell receptor beta chains listed below, sequenced in a study of cytomegalovirus exposure and HLA in healthy donors (dated by TCRdb to 2017 to 2019). The library relied on the immunoSEQ multiplex PCR assay. The multiplex PCR relied on a mix of 60 forward primers for TCR Vbeta segments and 13 reverse primers for TCR Jbeta segments. TCRdb carries this immuneACCESS record with in-frame sequences only. Its versions omit some clonotypes, under half of them owing to an unresolved V gene in the studies checked, with the rest unexplained. This sample lists 120,000 to 150,000 clones; over 60% were detected once. In total, the top ten clones hold less than 2% of the sample. Sequencing input: PBMCs. Source of these receptors: a man aged 35 to 55 in good health and CMV-seronegative.

This clone was detected a few times. This sequence joins TRBV4-1 and TRBJ2-7, with D tentatively TRBD2 (6 bases). The CDR3 is 15 residues long. V lost 4 bases to trimming and J lost 5 bases, with 18 bases between them. The germline V gene encodes CDR1 MGHRA and CDR2 YSYEKL. The CDR3: CASSPGESRKDEQYF. The DNA for the CDR3 is TGCGCCAGCAGCCCGGGGGAGTCCAGGAAGGACGAGCAGTACTTC.

The sample holds a few counts of this clone. CDR3 residues: CASSSPGDYEQYF. The CDR3 DNA sequence: TGTGCCAGCAGCTCCCCAGGGGACTACGAGCAGTACTTC. This rearrangement joins TRBV5-4 to TRBJ2-7; D perhaps matches TRBD1 (6 bases). V lost 3 bases to trimming and J lost 3 bases, with 10 bases between them. Germline V gene data show CDR1 as SGHNT and CDR2 as YYREEE (reference sequence). CDR3 length: 13 amino acids.

The chain carries TRBV11-2 and TRBJ1-4; weak D call: TRBD1 (5 bases). CDR1 and CDR2 (germline): SGHAT, FQNNGV. This CDR3 is built from 16 residues. V was shortened by 0 bases and J by 14 bases, with 22 bases between the two germline ends. CDR3 sequence (DNA): TGTGCCAGCAGCTTAGAGAGTGGCAGGGTGAAAAGGGGTCTGTTTTTT. Protein sequence: CASSLESGRVKRGLFF. Full variable domain (rest looked up from reference TRBV11-2 and TRBJ1-4): EAGVAQSPRYKIIEKRQSVAFWCNPISGHATLYWYQQILGQGPKLLIQFQNNGVVDDSQLPKDRFSAERLKGVDSTLKIQPAKLEDSAVYLCASSLESGRVKRGLFFGSGTQLSVL.

As to this clone: Relative to the germline gene, one junction end is altered; a read error may explain this. This chain connects TRBV7-9 to TRBJ2-1; the D is unclear. CDR3 length: 12 residues. CDR1 is SEHNR and CDR2 is FQNEAQ in the germline V gene (reference sequence). DNA of the CDR3: TGTGCCGGCAGCTTAACTAATCGAGAGCAGTTCTTC. Its translation: CAGSLTNREQFF.

The rearrangement joins TRBV28 to TRBJ1-2; D call uncertain. V was shortened by 5 bases and J by 10 bases, with 17 bases between the two germline ends. The CDR3 extends over 13 amino acids. Germline assignment: CDR1 MDHEN and CDR2 SYDVKM. For the CDR3, the DNA is TGTGCCAGCAGTACCCGCCGGCAGGTCCACTACACCTTC. It is translated as CASSTRRQVHYTF.

This rearrangement joins TRBV4-1 to TRBJ1-2; no definite D call. The CDR3 covers 15 residues. V gave up 4 bases and J gave up 0 bases, with 12 bases separating them. Germline loops: CDR1 MGHRA, CDR2 YSYEKL. The CDR3 region is CASSPQESPNYGYTF. The DNA for the CDR3 is TGCGCCAGCAGCCCTCAGGAATCCCCTAACTATGGCTACACCTTC.

The chain joins TRBV4-3 to TRBJ2-2, with 9 bases fitting TRBD2. The CDR3 totals 17 residues. Germline V gene lookup returns CDR1 LGHNA and CDR2 YSLEER. V lost 0 bases and J lost 4; bases outside the gene matches: 6. The DNA for the CDR3 is TGCGCCAGCAGCCAAGATTTGGCGGGGGGGCCCACCGGGGAGCTGTTTTTT. Translated, it gives CASSQDLAGGPTGELFF.

V usage is TRBV6-5 and J usage is TRBJ1-6; TRBD1 matches at 8 bases. V dropped 2 bases and J dropped 10; count of bases not matched to a gene: 4. This CDR3 contains 14 residues. Germline lookup yields CDR1 MNHEY and CDR2 SVGAGI. CDR3 DNA sequence: TGTGCCAGCAGTTACACAGGGGGGGGGTCACCCCTCCACTTT. It encodes CASSYTGGGSPLHF.

This chain uses TRBV7-7 with TRBJ2-2, with unresolved D. Trimming left V 2 bases short and J 3 bases short, with 7 bases between. The germline V gene encodes CDR1 SSHAT and CDR2 FNYEAQ (reference sequence). The CDR3 spans 14 residues. The DNA of the CDR3 is TGTGCCAGCAGCTTATACAGTGACACCGGGGAGCTGTTTTTT. It codes for CASSLYSDTGELFF.

The chain recombines TRBV4-1 with TRBJ2-5; 11 nucleotides align to TRBD2. The DNA end is a closer match to TRBJ2-7, so the J assignment may be wrong. The germline V gene encodes CDR1 MGHRA and CDR2 YSYEKL. This CDR3 comprises 15 residues. The CDR3, as DNA: TGCGCCAGCAGCGACCTAGCGGGGGGACCCTACGAGCAGTACTTC. Translation gives CASSDLAGGPYEQYF.

This chain links TRBV2 with TRBJ1-1, with D hard to call. V lost 2 bases to trimming and J lost 8 bases, with 6 bases between them. Looked up from germline, CDR1 is SNHLY and CDR2 is FYNNEI. The CDR3 runs 11 residues. CDR3 DNA sequence: TGTGCCAGCAGTGAAATGCGAGAAGCTTTCTTT. It is translated as CASSEMREAFF.

In its sample, this clone was seen a few times. The gene calls are TRBV28 and TRBJ1-4, with 9 positions matching TRBD1. Germline V lookup: CDR1 MDHEN, CDR2 SYDVKM. The V segment lost 8 bases and the J segment 8 bases; nucleotides outside the gene matches: 6. The CDR3 covers 13 residues. The CDR3: CASLTGGEEKLFF. The DNA for the CDR3 is TGTGCCAGCTTGACAGGGGGTGAGGAAAAACTGTTTTTT.

The J gene is TRBJ2-7, the V gene TRBV19; unclear D gene. The DNA end is more similar to TRBJ2-5, so the J call may be wrong. The CDR3 sequence is 12 residues long. CDR1 and CDR2 (germline): LNHDA, SQIVND (reference sequence). Here the CDR3 DNA reads TGTGCCAGTAGTGCGTTATCGGAGACCCAGTACTTC. Its translation: CASSALSETQYF.

The chain links TRBV14 to TRBJ2-5, with 10 nucleotides matching TRBD2. Unmatched junction bases numbered 11, after V lost 2 bases and J lost 5 bases. There are 17 residues in the CDR3. CDR1 SGHDN and CDR2 FVKESK come from the germline V gene. The CDR3 here is CASSQFGTSASRETQYF. CDR3 nucleotides: TGTGCCAGCAGCCAATTCGGGACTAGCGCCTCCCGGGAGACCCAGTACTTC.

The chain employs TRBV28 and TRBJ2-7, with TRBD2 as a possible D gene (6 bases). The V end was cut by 1 base, the J end by 11 bases, with 21 bases between. The CDR3 is made up of 15 amino acids. Germline values: CDR1 MDHEN, CDR2 SYDVKM. CDR3 sequence: CASSLLGGGGFGKYF. Written as DNA, the CDR3 is TGTGCCAGCAGTTTATTGGGGGGTGGGGGGTTCGGGAAGTACTTC.

J is TRBJ2-2 and V is TRBV7-2; perhaps TRBD2 as D (5 bases). V lost 2 bases, J lost 5 bases, and 15 bases lay in between. CDR1 SGHTA and CDR2 FQGNSA come from the germline V gene. The CDR3 runs 16 residues. CDR3 DNA: TGTGCCAGCAGCTTATTCCGGGAAGGGAAAACCGGGGAGCTGTTTTTT. It translates to CASSLFREGKTGELFF.

The count of this clone is one. This chain links TRBV11-2 with TRBJ1-5, with TRBD1 matching over 7 bases. This CDR3 contains 15 residues. Looked up from germline, CDR1 is SGHAT and CDR2 is FQNNGV. After removal of 1 base from V and 4 bases from J, the junction contained 4 bases not matched to a gene. CDR3 nucleotide sequence: TGTGCCAGCAGCTTAGGCCCGGGACAGAATCAGCCCCAGCATTTT. Translated: CASSLGPGQNQPQHF. The full variable domain, completed using reference TRBV11-2 and TRBJ1-5, is EAGVAQSPRYKIIEKRQSVAFWCNPISGHATLYWYQQILGQGPKLLIQFQNNGVVDDSQLPKDRFSAERLKGVDSTLKIQPAKLEDSAVYLCASSLGPGQNQPQHFGDGTRLSIL.

Worth noting for this clone: The sample has other DNA sequences that encode this CDR3 too. This chain uses TRBV6-5 with TRBJ2-3; no definite D call. Trimming stripped 7 bases from V and 9 bases from J, with 20 bases between. The CDR3 is 14 amino acids. CDR1 MNHEY and CDR2 SVGAGI come from the germline V gene. CDR3 sequence reads: CASTQDGSHNTQYF. DNA of the CDR3: TGTGCCAGCACCCAAGACGGGTCCCATAACACGCAGTATTTT.

The CDR3 region is CASSLGGAAYEQYF. The CDR3 DNA sequence: TGTGCCAGCAGCTTAGGGGGAGCCGCCTACGAGCAGTACTTC. The V and J genes are TRBV7-8 and TRBJ2-7, with a tentative D call TRBD2 (5 bases). V was cut by 1 base and J by 2 bases, with 9 bases left in between. Germline values: CDR1 SGHVS, CDR2 FQNEAQ. The CDR3 covers 14 residues.

This clone was seen a handful of times. This chain uses TRBV19 with TRBJ1-6, with 7 positions matching TRBD1. Germline assignment: CDR1 LNHDA and CDR2 SQIVND (reference sequence). This CDR3 has 16 residues. With 6 bases clipped from V and 4 bases from J, the junction kept 9 bases outside the gene matches. The CDR3 is CASRTTGDGYNSPLHF. DNA of the CDR3: TGTGCCAGTAGGACAACAGGGGACGGATATAATTCACCCCTCCACTTT.

This clone has just a few counts. In nucleotides, the CDR3 is TGTGCCAGTGGCCGGCAGGGGGCTTGGGAGACCCAGTACTTC. Translating gives CASGRQGAWETQYF. This sequence joins TRBV19 and TRBJ2-5, with 8 bases matching TRBD1. This CDR3 has 14 amino acids. Germline assignment: CDR1 LNHDA and CDR2 SQIVND (reference sequence). The V gene end was trimmed by 8 bases and the J gene end by 5 bases; junction bases not matched to a gene: 10.

This clone was detected a few times. CDR3 region: CASSLSLEGLQYF. The CDR3 DNA sequence: TGTGCCAGCAGCTTAAGTTTGGAGGGCCTTCAGTACTTC. The chain links TRBV27 to TRBJ2-4; tentatively, D is TRBD2 (6 bases). This CDR3 is 13 amino acids long. V was clipped by 6 bases and J by 11 bases, with 17 bases between them. Germline CDR1 and CDR2: MNHEY and SMNVEV (reference sequence).